A single sample gave rise to the 11 T cell receptor beta chains below, sequenced in a study of T cells in Graves' hyperthyroidism and ophthalmopathy. From RNA transcripts, TCR beta CDR3 regions were amplified. RT-PCR in the first round (using the HTBI primer set) targeted the TCR CDR3. TCRdb reprocessed the multiplex PCR reads with MiXCR, giving one entry per CDR3 protein. This table holds fewer than 450,000 distinct CDR3 sequences, less than 20% found once. Material: blood. These receptor sequences come from a man aged 18 to 29 with Graves' ophthalmopathy.

With respect to this clonotype: One base away lies a much larger clone, so this may be a sequencing read error. The chain uses TRBV11-1 and TRBJ2-1; 7 bases agree with TRBD2. This CDR3 has 14 residues. Trimming at V came to 5 bases and at J to 12 bases, leaving 13 bases not matched to a gene. Germline V lookup: CDR1 SGHAT, CDR2 FQDESV (reference sequence). The CDR3 bases are TGTGCCAGCAGCGTCAATCTAGGGAGGGATGGGCAGTTCTTC. As protein: CASSVNLGRDGQFF.

This sequence joins TRBV6-2 or TRBV6-3 and TRBJ1-1; D is uncertain. There are 13 residues in the CDR3. Trimming cost V 10 bases and J 1 base, with 13 bases left between them. Germline V gene lookup returns CDR1 MNHEY and CDR2 SVGEGT. The CDR3 spells CAILQRPNTEAFF. As DNA, the CDR3 is TGTGCCATACTACAAAGGCCGAACACTGAAGCTTTCTTT.

The genes are TRBV12-3 or TRBV12-4 and TRBJ2-6, with D tentatively TRBD1 (5 bases). This CDR3 contains 15 residues. Trimming left V 6 bases short and J 0 bases short, with 9 bases between. The CDR3 nucleotides are TGTGCCAGCAGACCCGACAGCTCTGGGGCCAACGTCCTGACTTTC. Its translation: CASRPDSSGANVLTF.

This clonotype showed up many times. V usage is TRBV20-1 and J usage is TRBJ2-1; the D is unclear. CDR1 DFQATT and CDR2 SNEGSKA come from the germline V gene (reference sequence). This CDR3 spans 12 amino acids. Trimming took 5 bases from V and 7 from J, leaving 12 bases between them. CDR3 sequence reads: CSAEPRGNEQFF. Written as DNA, the CDR3 is TGCAGTGCTGAGCCCCGCGGAAATGAGCAGTTCTTC.

This clonotype has more than one count but fewer than ten. The gene calls are TRBV25-1 and TRBJ1-1; TRBD1 aligns across 9 bases. V shed 1 base and J 0 bases; nucleotides not matched to a gene: 3. Germline values: CDR1 MGHDK, CDR2 SYGVNS. CDR3 size: 16 residues. For the CDR3, the DNA is TGTGCCAGCAGTGAATCCGGGACAGGGATGAACACTGAAGCTTTCTTT. It is translated as CASSESGTGMNTEAFF.

This clonotype occurred a few times. V is TRBV6-5 and J is TRBJ1-3; maybe TRBD1 (5 bases). The CDR3 has 16 amino acids. Trimming took 0 bases from V and 0 from J, leaving 9 bases between them. From germline, CDR1 is MNHEY and CDR2 SVGAGI. This chain's CDR3 is CASSYSGGYSGNTIYF. CDR3 DNA: TGTGCCAGCAGTTACTCCGGGGGGTACTCTGGAAACACCATATATTTT.

This chain links TRBV20-1 with TRBJ2-1, with TRBD1 identical over 11 bases. The CDR3 loop spans 17 amino acids. CDR1 DFQATT and CDR2 SNEGSKA come from the germline V gene (reference sequence). V dropped 3 bases and J dropped 9; count of bases not matched to a gene: 16. CDR3 protein: CSASQPRDRGGESEQFF. The CDR3 DNA is TGCAGTGCTAGTCAACCCCGGGACAGGGGGGGGGAAAGTGAGCAGTTCTTC.

This clonotype has a count of ten or more. CDR3 residues: CASSRDITSYNSPLHF. The CDR3 nucleotides read TGTGCCAGCAGTCGGGACATCACCTCCTATAATTCACCCCTCCACTTT. The rearrangement uses TRBV6-1 and TRBJ1-6; possibly TRBD1 for D (6 bases). Trimming removed 5 bases at V and 0 bases at J, with 11 bases between. Per germline, CDR1 MNHNS and CDR2 SASEGT. This CDR3 region has 16 residues.

V and J are TRBV19 and TRBJ1-4; perhaps TRBD1 as D (5 bases). From germline, CDR1 is LNHDA and CDR2 SQIVND (reference sequence). V lost 8 bases and J 7 bases, leaving 11 bases between the germline ends. This CDR3 region has 12 residues. The CDR3 bases are TGTGCCAGTCTTGATGGGGGTGAAAAACTGTTTTTT. This sequence encodes CASLDGGEKLFF. The full variable domain, with the rest looked up from reference TRBV19 and TRBJ1-4, is DGGITQSPKYLFRKEGQNVTLSCEQNLNHDAMYWYRQDPGQGLRLIYYSQIVNDFQKGDIAEGYSVSREKKESFPLTVTSAQKNPTAFYLCASLDGGEKLFFGSGTQLSVL.

The chain links TRBV29-1 to TRBJ1-4; no definite D call. Germline V gene lookup returns CDR1 SQVTM and CDR2 ANQGSEA. The CDR3 contains 11 residues. V was pared by 7 bases and J by 5 bases, with 8 bases between. CDR3 protein: CSAGGNEKLFF. CDR3 nucleotides: TGCAGCGCAGGAGGGAATGAAAAACTGTTTTTT.

The rearrangement uses TRBV6-2 or TRBV6-3 and TRBJ1-4; weak D call: TRBD1 (5 bases). There are 14 residues in the CDR3. Germline V gives CDR1 MNHEY, CDR2 SVGEGT. Deletions cut 5 bases from V and 6 bases from J, with 13 bases between. In nucleotides, the CDR3 is TGTGCCAGCAGTATGGGGGGGGTGCATGAAAAACTGTTTTTT. Residues: CASSMGGVHEKLFF.